The clone carrying this TCR beta chain was counted only a few times. Its antigen is undetermined. Germline is not matched at one junction end, which may reflect a read error. The sample belongs to a study of T cells in Graves' hyperthyroidism and ophthalmopathy. Study-wide results and caveats: The model foresaw ophthalmopathy a median roughly 6.6 months prior to onset. Blood also contained most expanded thyroid clonotypes above 0.001.

RNA transcripts gave rise to amplified TCR beta CDR3 regions. Researchers ran a first-round RT-PCR on the TCR CDR3 using the HTBI primer set. Each CDR3 protein gets one entry after TCRdb re-called the multiplex PCR reads with MiXCR. Of 500,000 to 800,000 distinct CDR3 sequences detected, 40% to 55% appear once; the ten largest clones hold less than 9%. Sequencing was done on a sample of peripheral blood or thyroid tissue (not recorded which). The TCR sequence derives from an adult man with Graves' disease, either hyperthyroidism or ophthalmopathy (not recorded which).

The CDR3, as DNA: TGTGCCAGCAGCGGAAGAGGGACAGGGAAGGGAAACACCATATATTTT. It translates to CASSGRGTGKGNTIYF. This rearrangement joins TRBV5-1 to TRBJ1-3, with TRBD1 matching 9 bases. The germline CDR1 and CDR2 sequences are SGHRS and YFSETQ. There are 16 residues in the CDR3.